This T cell receptor beta chain was captured by sequencing in a study of cytomegalovirus exposure and HLA in healthy donors. V lost 5 bases and J lost 4, with 11 bases in between. The CDR3 totals 13 residues. Germline values: CDR1 GTSNPN, CDR2 SVGIG (reference sequence). Primers included in the PCR were 60 Vbeta and 13 Jbeta primers. Generated by immunoSEQ multiplex PCR, the TCRdb table keeps only in-frame clones and is missing some. The sample holds over 150,000 clones, about four fifths seen once. Material for sequencing was PBMCs. This receptor was obtained from a man aged 25 to 45 in good health and CMV-seropositive. The chain couples TRBV30 to TRBJ2-2, with a weak D call TRBD2 (5 bases). CDR3 in amino acids: CAWAGLLTGELFF. The CDR3 nucleotides read TGTGCCTGGGCCGGACTGCTCACCGGGGAGCTGTTTTTT. The full variable domain, its missing parts supplied by reference TRBV30 and TRBJ2-2, is SQTIHQWPATLVQPVGSPLSLECTVEGTSNPNLYWYRQAAGRGLQLLFYSVGIGQISSEVPQNLSASRPQDRQFILSSKKLLLSDSGFYLCAWAGLLTGELFFGEGSRLTVL.